The 27 T cell receptor beta chains below come from one sample, sequenced in a study of blood T cell repertoires in COVID-19. TCRdb keeps only in-frame clones here, not all; method: immunoSEQ multiplex PCR. The sample has about 30,000 clones, 92% seen once. Sample: peripheral blood. The receptors shown here come from a man aged 45-65 years with active COVID-19.

This rearrangement joins TRBV11-3 to TRBJ2-1, with 9 positions matching TRBD1. The V segment lost 4 bases and the J segment 5 bases; nucleotides outside the gene matches: 6. Germline V gene lookup returns CDR1 SGHNT and CDR2 YENEEA. The CDR3 has 15 residues. The CDR3 loop reads CASSSRDRENNEQFF. Written as DNA, the CDR3 is TGTGCCAGCAGCTCCCGGGACAGGGAAAACAATGAGCAGTTCTTC.

This chain links TRBV4-2 with TRBJ1-6; 10 bases map to TRBD1. V lost 1 base, J lost 8 bases, and 5 bases stayed unmatched. Per the germline V gene, CDR1 is LGHNA and CDR2 is YNFKEQ. The CDR3 sequence is 16 residues long. CDR3 DNA sequence: TGTGCCAGCAGCCAAGGACAGGGGGCGGGGGATTCACCCCTCCACTTT. Translated: CASSQGQGAGDSPLHF.

The CDR3 loop reads CASSGPGVPRGYTF. The CDR3 DNA reads TGTGCCAGCAGCGGACCCGGGGTACCTAGGGGCTACACCTTC. V gene TRBV9 combines with J gene TRBJ1-2; the D is unclear. The CDR3 length is 14 residues. CDR1 SGDLS and CDR2 YYNGEE come from the germline V gene. Trimming shortened V by 3 bases and J by 8 bases, and 17 bases separated the two germline ends.

The chain combines TRBV7-9 with TRBJ1-2, with 12 bases identical to TRBD1. In germline, CDR1 is SEHNR, CDR2 FQNEAQ (reference sequence). The CDR3 loop spans 14 amino acids. V shed 5 bases, J shed 8 bases, and the junction held 6 bases outside the gene matches. The CDR3 DNA follows: TGTGCCAGCAGCAGGGACAGGGGGCGAGGAGGCTACACCTTC. Residues: CASSRDRGRGGYTF.

V gene TRBV29-1 combines with J gene TRBJ1-1; 7 nucleotides agree with TRBD1. Germline lookup yields CDR1 SQVTM and CDR2 ANQGSEA. V lost 1 base to trimming and J lost 4 bases; unmatched junction nucleotides: 12. The CDR3 sequence is 16 residues long. CDR3 sequence (DNA): TGCAGCGTTGAAGCCCCTCGGAGGGGGCGAGCCACTGAAGCTTTCTTT. Translated, it gives CSVEAPRRGRATEAFF.

The chain employs TRBV6-1 and TRBJ2-1; 10 nucleotides agree with TRBD2. Trimming at V came to 2 bases and at J to 4 bases, leaving 2 bases not matched to a gene. Germline V lookup: CDR1 MNHNS, CDR2 SASEGT. The CDR3 extends over 15 amino acids. CDR3 bases: TGTGCCAGCAGTGAAAGGACTAGCGGTTACAATGAGCAGTTCTTC. Translated: CASSERTSGYNEQFF.

The chain has TRBV10-3 and TRBJ2-7, with D perhaps matching TRBD2 (7 bases). The CDR3 spans 14 residues. V was cut by 3 bases and J by 2 bases, with 11 bases left in between. Germline CDR1 ENHRY, CDR2 SYGVKD. The CDR3: CAISERGGTYEQYF. The DNA for the CDR3 is TGTGCCATCAGTGAAAGGGGGGGAACCTACGAGCAGTACTTC.

The chain recombines TRBV7-9 with TRBJ2-4, with TRBD2 identical over 7 bases. The V gene end was trimmed by 4 bases and the J gene end by 7 bases; junction bases not matched to a gene: 4. Germline CDR1 and CDR2: SEHNR and FQNEAQ (reference sequence). This CDR3 is built from 13 residues. The CDR3: CASSSGTTNIQYF. CDR3 coding DNA: TGTGCCAGCAGCTCCGGGACTACTAACATTCAGTACTTC.

This clone has a single count. The genes are TRBV27 and TRBJ2-7; weak D call: TRBD2 (6 bases). The germline CDR1 and CDR2 sequences are MNHEY and SMNVEV (reference sequence). Trimming stripped 5 bases from V and 6 bases from J, with 17 bases between. The CDR3 is made up of 14 amino acids. This chain's CDR3 is CASSPEGPFPEQYF. In DNA form, the CDR3 reads TGTGCCAGCAGTCCGGAGGGACCCTTCCCCGAGCAGTACTTC.

This chain links TRBV28 with TRBJ2-3, with TRBD2 matching 7 bases. Germline trimming cut 7 bases from V and 0 bases from J; bases unmatched to any gene: 7. Germline V gives CDR1 MDHEN, CDR2 SYDVKM. This CDR3 comprises 15 residues. In DNA, the CDR3 is TGTGCCAGCAACACCCCCGGGGGGAGCACAGATACGCAGTATTTT. It is translated as CASNTPGGSTDTQYF.

The CDR3 bases are TGCGCCAGCAGCTTGGCCGGAAACATAGCTCCCATGAACACTGAAGCTTTCTTT. This codes for CASSLAGNIAPMNTEAFF. J is TRBJ1-1 and V is TRBV5-1; D remains unclear. V lost 0 bases and J lost 0, with 18 bases in between. Germline V gene sequence: CDR1 SGHRS, CDR2 YFSETQ. The CDR3 is 18 amino acids. The whole variable domain, filled in from reference TRBV5-1 and TRBJ1-1, reads KAGVTQTPRYLIKTRGQQVTLSCSPISGHRSVSWYQQTPGQGLQFLFEYFSETQRNKGNFPGRFSGRQFSNSRSEMNVSTLELGDSALYLCASSLAGNIAPMNTEAFFGQGTRLTVV.

The genes are TRBV18 and TRBJ2-6; 9 nucleotides agree with TRBD1. V was clipped by 0 bases and J by 0 bases; unmatched bases: 3. This CDR3 has 18 residues. Germline assignment: CDR1 KGHSH and CDR2 LQKENI. CDR3 sequence: CASSPPGQGYSGANVLTF. In DNA, the CDR3 is TGTGCCAGCTCACCACCGGGACAGGGATACTCTGGGGCCAACGTCCTGACTTTC.

The chain uses TRBV5-1 and TRBJ2-7, with 13 bases aligning to TRBD2. Germline CDR1 reads SGHRS; CDR2 reads YFSETQ. The V and J ends lost 4 bases and 6 bases, in that order; junction bases with no gene match: 10. The CDR3 runs 16 residues. In DNA, the CDR3 is TGCGCCAGCAGCAAGAACGGACTAGCGGGAGCCGGCGAGCAGTACTTC. Translation: CASSKNGLAGAGEQYF.

Regarding this clone: Other DNA sequences in the same sample also yield this CDR3. The CDR3 DNA sequence: TGTGCCAGCAGCTTGGAACTAGCGGGGGGGCTGAACACCGGGGAGCTGTTTTTT. Residues: CASSLELAGGLNTGELFF. The chain couples TRBV7-2 to TRBJ2-2, with TRBD2 matching 13 bases. Losses at the gene ends were 3 bases for V and 1 base for J; bases not matched to a gene: 5. Germline values: CDR1 SGHTA, CDR2 FQGNSA. The CDR3 runs 18 residues.

This chain joins TRBV28 and TRBJ2-7; 7 bases are shared with TRBD1. CDR1 is MDHEN, CDR2 SYDVKM, per germline. With 3 bases clipped from V and 3 bases from J, the junction kept 8 bases outside the gene matches. The CDR3 runs to 15 residues. The CDR3 nucleotides are TGTGCCAGCAGTTTGATAGGGACAGCCTACTACGAGCAGTACTTC. This translates into CASSLIGTAYYEQYF. The full variable domain, in which reference TRBV28 and TRBJ2-7 provide the parts outside the CDR3, is DVKVTQSSRYLVKRTGEKVFLECVQDMDHENMFWYRQDPGLGLRLIYFSYDVKMKEKGDIPEGYSVSREKKERFSLILESASTNQTSMYLCASSLIGTAYYEQYFGPGTRLTVT.

The gene calls are TRBV18 and TRBJ1-2; D unresolved. The CDR3 covers 15 residues. Looked up from germline, CDR1 is KGHSH and CDR2 is LQKENI. Trimming left V 1 base short and J 6 bases short, with 15 bases between. Written as DNA, the CDR3 is TGTGCCAGCTCACCACTACGAGACATAGTCGATGGCTACACCTTC. Its translation is CASSPLRDIVDGYTF.

This clone was detected a few times. This rearrangement joins TRBV10-1 to TRBJ2-7; no firm D call. The germline gives CDR1 WNHNN, CDR2 SYGVQD (reference sequence). The CDR3 has 13 residues. The V end was cut by 8 bases, the J end by 0 bases, with 11 bases between. The CDR3 protein is CASRSTYSYEQYF. The CDR3 DNA reads as TGCGCCAGCCGGAGTACCTACTCCTACGAGCAGTACTTC.

V is TRBV12-5 and J is TRBJ2-1, with 10 positions matching TRBD2. The CDR3 loop spans 15 amino acids. V dropped 4 bases and J dropped 3; count of bases not matched to a gene: 3. Germline assignment: CDR1 LGHNT and CDR2 FRNRAP. CDR3 DNA: TGTGCTAGTGGTTCTGTAGCGGGAGGCTACAATGAGCAGTTCTTC. Amino acids: CASGSVAGGYNEQFF.

This clone has a single count. The chain recombines TRBV18 with TRBJ2-2, with TRBD1 matching 9 bases. With 0 bases clipped from V and 6 bases from J, the junction kept 5 bases outside the gene matches. The length of the CDR3 is 16 residues. Germline CDR1 and CDR2: KGHSH and LQKENI. The CDR3 coding sequence is TGTGCCAGCTCACCACCGGGACAGGGAATCGCCGGGGAGCTGTTTTTT. Its translation is CASSPPGQGIAGELFF.

This clone is a singleton in its sample. V gene TRBV28 combines with J gene TRBJ1-1; 7 positions match TRBD1. The V and J ends lost 3 bases and 11 bases, in that order; junction bases with no gene match: 18. CDR3 length: 16 residues. Germline V CDR1 and CDR2: MDHEN, SYDVKM. Here the CDR3 DNA reads TGTGCCAGCAGTTTCGGACTAATCCGACAGGGAGTACGGGCTTTCTTT. Translating gives CASSFGLIRQGVRAFF.

This sequence joins TRBV9 and TRBJ2-1; D might be TRBD2 (7 bases). V was clipped by 0 bases and J by 3 bases, with 10 bases between them. Germline loops: CDR1 SGDLS, CDR2 YYNGEE. The CDR3 is 15 amino acids. CDR3 nucleotides: TGTGCCAGCAGCGTAGCGGGGGGCGACTACAATGAGCAGTTCTTC. This encodes CASSVAGGDYNEQFF.

The CDR3 DNA follows: TGTGCCAGCAAGGAATGGAGGACCTCGTCTGGAAACACCATATATTTT. It yields the protein CASKEWRTSSGNTIYF. The J gene is TRBJ1-3, the V gene TRBV6-4, with unresolved D. The CDR3 consists of 16 residues. Trimming left V 7 bases short and J 1 base short, with 17 bases between. Germline V lookup: CDR1 MRHNA, CDR2 SNTAGT.

The gene calls are TRBV5-1 and TRBJ2-1; perhaps TRBD2 as D (6 bases). The CDR3 contains 14 residues. Germline V gene lookup returns CDR1 SGHRS and CDR2 YFSETQ. Trimming took off 5 bases at V and 6 bases at J, with 15 bases between the two ends. The CDR3 region has the DNA TGCGCCAGCAGTTGGGACTGGAGGAGCAATGAGCAGTTCTTC. Encoded protein: CASSWDWRSNEQFF.

This clone was seen once. The chain couples TRBV28 to TRBJ1-3, with a weak D call TRBD1 (5 bases). Germline values: CDR1 MDHEN, CDR2 SYDVKM. V lost 3 bases to trimming and J lost 2 bases, with 8 bases between them. The CDR3 runs 14 residues. CDR3 protein: CASSFWGTGNTIYF. CDR3 bases: TGTGCCAGCAGTTTTTGGGGCACTGGAAACACCATATATTTT.

To note about this clone: The junction and the germline gene differ at one end; a read error may be behind it. This chain connects TRBV7-7 to TRBJ1-6, with TRBD1 as a possible D gene (5 bases). Germline CDR1 reads SSHAT; CDR2 reads FNYEAQ (reference sequence). This CDR3 is 13 amino acids long. CDR3 residues: CASSLVQGSPLHF. The CDR3 DNA sequence: TGTGCTAGCAGCTTAGTTCAGGGATCACCCCTCCACTTT.

This chain uses TRBV6-5 with TRBJ2-5; TRBD1 is a possible D gene (6 bases). The V and J ends lost 5 bases and 5 bases respectively, with 18 bases between them. The CDR3 sequence is 15 residues long. Germline CDR1 is MNHEY and CDR2 is SVGAGI. The CDR3 sequence is CASSKTGTQPETQYF. CDR3 DNA: TGTGCCAGCAGTAAAACCGGGACACAGCCGGAGACCCAGTACTTC.

The chain is built from TRBV5-1 and TRBJ2-5; a weak D match, TRBD1 (6 bases). The CDR3 is made up of 14 amino acids. Trimming removed 2 bases at V and 1 base at J, with 9 bases between. The germline gives CDR1 SGHRS, CDR2 YFSETQ. The CDR3 here is CASSFTGLQETQYF. The CDR3 nucleotides read TGCGCCAGCAGCTTCACAGGGCTCCAAGAGACCCAGTACTTC.